One sample yielded the 5 T cell receptor beta chains listed below, sequenced in a study of CD8 T cells in ankylosing spondylitis (dated by TCRdb to 2015 to 2018). Libraries came from 5' RACE. The instrument given in TCRdb is Illumina MiSeq. TCRdb reanalyzed the raw reads on its own, using fastp at Q25 for trimming and MiXCR for clone calling, and kept in-frame beta chains. CDR3 protein sequences are deduplicated, and each keeps its most common genes and DNA. For this sample there are roughly 40,000 distinct CDR3 sequences; approximately 15% appear just once. 35% to 50% of the sample is held by the ten biggest clonotypes. The sequencing input was blood. The receptors shown here come from a male donor with ankylosing spondylitis or in good health (not recorded which).

The V gene is TRBV5-1, the J gene TRBJ2-7; a weak D match, TRBD1 (6 bases). The CDR3 is 11 residues long. Trimming took 4 bases from V and 11 from J, leaving 13 bases between them. The germline CDR1 and CDR2 sequences are SGHRS and YFSETQ. This chain's CDR3 is CASSRGQSKYF. For the CDR3, the DNA is TGCGCCAGCAGCCGCGGACAGTCAAAGTACTTC. The full variable domain, with the rest looked up from reference TRBV5-1 and TRBJ2-7, is KAGVTQTPRYLIKTRGQQVTLSCSPISGHRSVSWYQQTPGQGLQFLFEYFSETQRNKGNFPGRFSGRQFSNSRSEMNVSTLELGDSALYLCASSRGQSKYFGPGTRLTVT.

CDR3 sequence: CASSARDREDEQFF. For the CDR3, the DNA is TGTGCCAGCAGTGCCCGGGACAGGGAGGATGAGCAGTTCTTC. V usage is TRBV6-4 and J usage is TRBJ2-1; 9 bases are shared with TRBD1. With 4 bases clipped from V and 8 bases from J, the junction kept 6 bases outside the gene matches. The CDR3 length is 14 residues. Germline loops: CDR1 MRHNA, CDR2 SNTAGT.

This chain connects TRBV7-2 to TRBJ2-3; weak D call: TRBD2 (5 bases). V was trimmed by 5 bases and J by 9 bases, leaving 15 bases between them. Looked up from germline, CDR1 is SGHTA and CDR2 is FQGNSA. The CDR3 extends over 13 amino acids. The CDR3 here is CASSRSMGETQYF. CDR3 sequence (DNA): TGTGCCAGCAGCAGGTCCATGGGAGAAACGCAGTATTTT.

This chain links TRBV2 with TRBJ2-3; possibly TRBD1 for D (5 bases). V lost 8 bases and J 1 base, leaving 13 bases between the germline ends. The CDR3 is made up of 14 amino acids. Germline CDR1 reads SNHLY; CDR2 reads FYNNEI. The CDR3 loop reads CASEQATGTDTQYF. The CDR3 bases are TGTGCCAGCGAACAGGCCACCGGCACAGATACGCAGTATTTT.

This clonotype was seen more than once but under ten times. V usage is TRBV7-2 and J usage is TRBJ2-3; D gene unclear. The CDR3 totals 12 residues. Per germline, CDR1 SGHTA and CDR2 FQGNSA. V was cut by 1 base and J by 6 bases, with 5 bases left in between. The CDR3 nucleotides are TGTGCCAGCAGCTTAGATGTGGATACGCAGTATTTT. This codes for CASSLDVDTQYF.